This TCR beta chain was observed in a study of T cell repertoires in cytomegalovirus infection. Study details: Indications of both CMV infection and matching HLA type were provided by public TCR beta signatures. General study results and limits: Totalled public TCR beta family frequency picked out people who carried CMV plus the relevant HLA. The ex vivo response was dominated by HLA-C-restricted CMV-specific TCR beta clonotypes.

Concerning this clonotype itself: Its antigen is not known.

TCRdb redid the calling of the reads with MiXCR, one entry per CDR3 protein. The sample has 150,000 to 200,000 distinct CDR3 sequences; under 25% are singletons. V lost 9 bases and J lost 5; bases outside the gene matches: 8. There are 14 residues in the CDR3. Germline loops: CDR1 LNHDA, CDR2 SQIVND (reference sequence). The receptor was isolated from a human donor in good health (CMV status not recorded). Some clones in this sample may be carry-over from other donors' samples. The material sequenced was PBMCs. The chain joins TRBV19 to TRBJ2-5; 11 bases agree with TRBD1. The CDR3 spells CASRRDRGYETQYF. The CDR3 DNA is TGTGCCAGCCGCCGGGACAGGGGGTACGAGACCCAGTACTTC.